The source of this T cell receptor beta chain is a study of blood T cell repertoires in COVID-19. In the study overall: Collection of acute and convalescent COVID-19 samples took place in the United States, Italy and Spain. T cells, B-cell-depleted T cells, or PBMCs provided the cDNA or gDNA that served as material.

Patients from Seattle were sampled longitudinally, starting during active infection. The protocol was immunoSEQ multiplex PCR, while the TCRdb copy is restricted to in-frame clones and leaves out a portion. The data show 150,000 to 200,000 clones, 87% seen once. The sample holds one count of this clone. The CDR3 has 13 residues. In germline, CDR1 is MDHEN, CDR2 SYDVKM. Deletions cut 6 bases from V and 1 base from J, with 10 bases between. The chain employs TRBV28 and TRBJ2-7, with a possible D match to TRBD2 (6 bases). The receptor was derived from a woman aged 70 to 79 with COVID-19, enrolled during active disease. Sequencing was carried out using peripheral blood. The CDR3 DNA reads as TGTGCCAGCAGCTCCGGGAGTTCCTACGAGCAGTACTTC. Translation: CASSSGSSYEQYF.